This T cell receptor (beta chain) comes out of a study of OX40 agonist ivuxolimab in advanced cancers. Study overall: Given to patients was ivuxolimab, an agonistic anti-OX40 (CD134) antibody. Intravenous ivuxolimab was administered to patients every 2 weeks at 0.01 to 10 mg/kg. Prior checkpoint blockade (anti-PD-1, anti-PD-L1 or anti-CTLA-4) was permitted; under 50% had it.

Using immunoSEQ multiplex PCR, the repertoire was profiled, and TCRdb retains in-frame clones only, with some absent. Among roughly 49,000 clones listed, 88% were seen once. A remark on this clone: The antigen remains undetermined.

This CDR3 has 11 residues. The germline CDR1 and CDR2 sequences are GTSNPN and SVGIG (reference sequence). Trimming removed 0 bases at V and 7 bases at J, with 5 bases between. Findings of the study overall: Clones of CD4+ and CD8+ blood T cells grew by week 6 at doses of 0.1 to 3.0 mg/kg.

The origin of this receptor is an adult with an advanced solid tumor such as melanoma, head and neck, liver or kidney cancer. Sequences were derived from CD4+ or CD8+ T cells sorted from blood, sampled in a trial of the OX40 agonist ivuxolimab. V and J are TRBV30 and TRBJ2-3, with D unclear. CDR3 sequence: CAWSVQNTQYF. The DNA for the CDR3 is TGTGCCTGGAGTGTACAGAATACGCAGTATTTT. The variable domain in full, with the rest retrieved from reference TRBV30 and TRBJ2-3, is SQTIHQWPATLVQPVGSPLSLECTVEGTSNPNLYWYRQAAGRGLQLLFYSVGIGQISSEVPQNLSASRPQDRQFILSSKKLLLSDSGFYLCAWSVQNTQYFGPGTRLTVL.